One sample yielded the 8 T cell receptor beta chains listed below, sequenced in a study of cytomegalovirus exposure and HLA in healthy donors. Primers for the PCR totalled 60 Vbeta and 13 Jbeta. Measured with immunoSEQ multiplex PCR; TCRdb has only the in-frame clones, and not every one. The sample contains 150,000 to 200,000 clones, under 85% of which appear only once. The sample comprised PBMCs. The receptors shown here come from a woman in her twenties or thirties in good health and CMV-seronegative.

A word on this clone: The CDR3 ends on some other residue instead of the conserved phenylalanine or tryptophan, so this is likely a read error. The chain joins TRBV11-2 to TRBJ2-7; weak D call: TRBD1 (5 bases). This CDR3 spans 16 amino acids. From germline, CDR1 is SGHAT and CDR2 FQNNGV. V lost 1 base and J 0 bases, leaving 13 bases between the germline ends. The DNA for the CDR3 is TGTGCCAGCAGCTTAGTACTGGGGCCGAGCTCCTACGAGCAGTACCTC. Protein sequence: CASSLVLGPSSYEQYL.

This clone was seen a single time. CDR3 region: CAIRPNRDRAPLRSYGYTF. The CDR3, as DNA: TGTGCCATCAGGCCTAACCGGGACAGGGCTCCCTTGAGAAGCTATGGCTACACCTTC. The V gene is TRBV10-3, the J gene TRBJ1-2; 9 bases are shared with TRBD1. The CDR3 consists of 19 residues. The junction had 21 bases not matched to a gene; V was cut back by 6 bases and J by 4 bases. The germline V gene has CDR1 ENHRY and CDR2 SYGVKD.

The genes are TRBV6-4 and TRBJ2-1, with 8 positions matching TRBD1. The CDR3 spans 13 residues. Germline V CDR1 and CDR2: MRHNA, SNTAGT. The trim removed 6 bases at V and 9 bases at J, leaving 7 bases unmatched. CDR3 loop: CASRKDRAGEQFF. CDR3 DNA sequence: TGTGCCAGCAGAAAGGACAGGGCGGGTGAGCAGTTCTTC.

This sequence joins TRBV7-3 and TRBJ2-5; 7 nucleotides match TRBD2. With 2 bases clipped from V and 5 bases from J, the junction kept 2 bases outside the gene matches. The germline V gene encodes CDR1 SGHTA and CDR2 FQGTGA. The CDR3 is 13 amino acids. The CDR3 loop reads CASSLAGVETQYF. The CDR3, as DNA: TGTGCCAGCAGCTTAGCGGGGGTGGAGACCCAGTACTTC.

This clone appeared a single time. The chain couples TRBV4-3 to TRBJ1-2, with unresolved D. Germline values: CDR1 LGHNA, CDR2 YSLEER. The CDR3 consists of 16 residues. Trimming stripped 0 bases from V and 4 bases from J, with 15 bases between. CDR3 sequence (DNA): TGCGCCAGCAGCCAAGATTTCGGGAACTCGCGCTATGGCTACACCTTC. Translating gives CASSQDFGNSRYGYTF.

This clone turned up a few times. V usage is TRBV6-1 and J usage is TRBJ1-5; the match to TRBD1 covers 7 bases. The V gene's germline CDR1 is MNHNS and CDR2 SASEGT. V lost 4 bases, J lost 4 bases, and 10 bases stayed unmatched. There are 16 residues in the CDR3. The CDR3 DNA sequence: TGTGCCAGCAGTGCTTCAGGGGGAGTTAGGAATCAGCCCCAGCATTTT. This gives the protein CASSASGGVRNQPQHF.

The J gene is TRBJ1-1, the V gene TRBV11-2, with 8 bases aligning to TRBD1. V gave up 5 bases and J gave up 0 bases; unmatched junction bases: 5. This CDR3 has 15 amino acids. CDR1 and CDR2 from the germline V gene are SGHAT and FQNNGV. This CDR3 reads CASSPRQGMNTEAFF. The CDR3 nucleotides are TGTGCCAGCAGCCCTCGACAGGGGATGAACACTGAAGCTTTCTTT.

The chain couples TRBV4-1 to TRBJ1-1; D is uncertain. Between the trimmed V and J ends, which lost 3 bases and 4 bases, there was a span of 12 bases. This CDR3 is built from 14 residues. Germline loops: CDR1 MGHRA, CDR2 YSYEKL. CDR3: CASSQAPGGTEAFF. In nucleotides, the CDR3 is TGCGCCAGCAGCCAGGCCCCGGGAGGCACTGAAGCTTTCTTT.